These 20 T cell receptor beta chains share one sample of origin, sequenced in a study of regulatory T cells in long-lasting Graves disease. CDR3 regions were amplified by Arm-PCR using iRepertoire HTBI primers to build TCR beta libraries. TCRdb recomputed calls from the multiplex PCR reads with MiXCR, one row per CDR3 protein. Counted here are some 600,000 distinct CDR3 sequences, about 16% occurring once; the ten biggest clones make up about 12%. Stated time point: newly diagnosed GD, antithyroid drugs for less than 3 months. PBMCs were the source of the RNA used for TCR sequencing. These data were also reused for a study on T cells in Graves' hyperthyroidism and ophthalmopathy.

Sequencing used peripheral blood mononuclear cells (PBMCs), obtained at new diagnosis, from a patient treated with antithyroid drugs. Receptors originate from a man aged 18 to 30 with Graves disease.

This clonotype was counted at least ten times. This CDR3 is CAWSPHTTDTQYF. CDR3 DNA: TGTGCCTGGAGTCCCCATACCACAGATACGCAGTATTTT. The chain uses TRBV30 and TRBJ2-3; no definite D call. In germline, CDR1 is GTSNPN, CDR2 SVGIG (reference sequence). CDR3 length: 13 amino acids. The V and J ends lost 2 bases and 2 bases respectively, with 8 bases between them.

At least ten counts were recorded for this clonotype. The chain employs TRBV6-2 or TRBV6-3 and TRBJ2-7, with no clear D. Germline V gene lookup returns CDR1 MNHEY and CDR2 SVGEGT. CDR3 size: 15 residues. V lost 0 bases to trimming and J lost 3 bases, with 12 bases between them. CDR3 DNA sequence: TGTGCCAGCAGTTACTCGAGTCGGGCCGGCTACGAGCAGTACTTC. Translating gives CASSYSSRAGYEQYF.

There are many counts of this clonotype. The rearrangement links TRBV20-1 to TRBJ2-7; TRBD1 matches 7 bases. The germline CDR1 and CDR2 sequences are DFQATT and SNEGSKA (reference sequence). The J segment lost 4 bases and the V segment lost 5 bases, leaving 2 bases of the junction unmatched. This CDR3 is built from 11 residues. CDR3 sequence (DNA): TGCAGTGCTCAACAGGGGTACGAGCAGTACTTC. Its translation: CSAQQGYEQYF.

Many counts were recorded for this clonotype. The chain uses TRBV12-5 and TRBJ2-1; 8 nucleotides align to TRBD2. The CDR3 covers 14 residues. Germline loops: CDR1 LGHNT, CDR2 FRNRAP. V was clipped by 5 bases and J by 4 bases; unmatched bases: 4. This CDR3 is CASGTSGGYNEQFF. CDR3 nucleotide sequence: TGTGCTAGTGGTACCAGCGGGGGTTACAATGAGCAGTTCTTC. The whole variable domain, filled in from reference TRBV12-5 and TRBJ2-1, reads DARVTQTPRHKVTEMGQEVTMRCQPILGHNTVFWYRQTMMQGLELLAYFRNRAPLDDSGMPKDRFSAEMPDATLATLKIQPSEPRDSAVYFCASGTSGGYNEQFFGPGTRLTVL.

There are a few counts of this clonotype. V gene TRBV4-1 combines with J gene TRBJ2-1; either TRBD1 or TRBD2 may supply D (5 bases each). This CDR3 is 16 amino acids long. The germline CDR1 and CDR2 sequences are MGHRA and YSYEKL. V dropped 0 bases and J dropped 5 bases, with 14 bases sitting between them. DNA of the CDR3: TGCGCCAGCAGCCAAGATTGGGGAAGGGGAGACAATGAGCAGTTCTTC. This sequence encodes CASSQDWGRGDNEQFF.

This sequence joins TRBV12-3 or TRBV12-4 and TRBJ2-5; 12 bases fit TRBD2. J gave up 5 bases and V 5 bases, and 6 bases lay outside the gene matches. CDR3 length equals 15 residues. In nucleotides, the CDR3 is TGTGCCAGCAGTCCTGAGGGGACTAGCGGGGAGACCCAGTACTTC. Protein sequence: CASSPEGTSGETQYF.

This clonotype was observed many times. The chain has TRBV30 and TRBJ2-7; 8 positions match TRBD1. The CDR3 consists of 11 residues. Per the germline V gene, CDR1 is GTSNPN and CDR2 is SVGIG (reference sequence). J lost 6 bases, V lost 4 bases, and 2 bases had no gene match. The CDR3 bases are TGTGCCTGGACACAGGGGGTCGAGCAGTACTTC. This translates into CAWTQGVEQYF. The complete variable domain, with remaining parts taken from reference TRBV30 and TRBJ2-7, reads SQTIHQWPATLVQPVGSPLSLECTVEGTSNPNLYWYRQAAGRGLQLLFYSVGIGQISSEVPQNLSASRPQDRQFILSSKKLLLSDSGFYLCAWTQGVEQYFGPGTRLTVT.

This clonotype was detected a few times. CDR3 nucleotide sequence: TGTGCCAGCAGCGAAAAAGGGGGGGGTAGAAGGGATACGCAGTATTTT. Amino acids: CASSEKGGGRRDTQYF. The chain joins TRBV13 to TRBJ2-3, with D tentatively TRBD2 (7 bases). The ends were cut back, 5 bases at V and 6 bases at J, with 21 bases in the middle. The CDR3 is 16 residues long. CDR1 and CDR2 from the germline V gene are PRHDT and FYEKMQ (reference sequence).

This clonotype was counted many times. This chain uses TRBV28 with TRBJ2-7; D call uncertain. This CDR3 spans 16 amino acids. Germline V gene lookup returns CDR1 MDHEN and CDR2 SYDVKM. The ends were cut back, 4 bases at V and 2 bases at J, with 18 bases in the middle. The CDR3 protein is CASSSLASVSTYEQYF. The CDR3 nucleotides read TGTGCCAGCAGTTCTCTCGCGTCAGTCTCAACCTACGAGCAGTACTTC.

The CDR3 spells CASSFEKLSGRMNTEAFF. CDR3 nucleotides: TGTGCCAGCAGTTTTGAGAAATTAAGCGGTCGGATGAACACTGAAGCTTTCTTT. The gene calls are TRBV12-3 or TRBV12-4 and TRBJ1-1; D gene uncertain. Deletions cut 3 bases from V and 0 bases from J, with 20 bases between. The CDR3 is 18 residues long.

The V call is TRBV19, the J call TRBJ1-5, with a tentative D call TRBD1 (5 bases). The CDR3 has 15 residues. Trimming left V 4 bases short and J 8 bases short, with 18 bases between. Germline-derived CDR1 and CDR2 are LNHDA and SQIVND (reference sequence). CDR3 DNA sequence: TGTGCCAGTAGTAAGGGGCCGGGACGGGTGGAGCCCCAGCATTTT. Amino acids: CASSKGPGRVEPQHF.

This rearrangement joins TRBV5-1 to TRBJ2-2; the D is unclear. The length of the CDR3 is 15 residues. CDR1 SGHRS and CDR2 YFSETQ come from the germline V gene. The V end was cut by 1 base, the J end by 0 bases, with 7 bases between. The CDR3 is CASSLFSPNTGELFF. Written as DNA, the CDR3 is TGCGCCAGCAGCTTGTTCTCTCCGAACACCGGGGAGCTGTTTTTT.

In its sample, this clonotype was seen many times. The chain has TRBV20-1 and TRBJ1-1, with D possibly TRBD1 on 5 matching bases. V lost 3 bases to trimming and J lost 0 bases, with 11 bases between them. Germline assignment: CDR1 DFQATT and CDR2 SNEGSKA (reference sequence). This CDR3 has 14 amino acids. CDR3 residues: CSASEGLLNTEAFF. CDR3 DNA: TGCAGTGCTAGCGAGGGGCTCTTGAACACTGAAGCTTTCTTT.

This clonotype was counted many times. The gene calls are TRBV12-3 or TRBV12-4 and TRBJ2-5; a possible D gene is TRBD2 (6 bases). Trimming took off 3 bases at V and 5 bases at J, with 10 bases between the two ends. The CDR3 covers 13 residues. CDR3 nucleotides: TGTGCCAGCAGTTTTTCTAGCGCGGAGACCCAGTACTTC. Encoded protein: CASSFSSAETQYF.

This clonotype appeared a few times. The chain is built from TRBV12-3 or TRBV12-4 and TRBJ2-5; TRBD2 aligns across 9 bases. The DNA end is more similar to TRBJ2-1, so the J call may be wrong. This CDR3 is 16 amino acids long. The chain's CDR3 is CASSPTVAGDLNEQFF. As DNA, the CDR3 is TGTGCCAGCAGTCCGACGGTAGCGGGAGACTTAAATGAGCAGTTCTTC.

The chain is built from TRBV14 and TRBJ2-6, with unresolved D. CDR1 is SGHDN and CDR2 is FVKESK in the germline V gene. The CDR3 sequence is 16 residues long. Between the trimmed V and J ends, which lost 0 bases and 4 bases, there was a span of 10 bases. CDR3 loop: CASSQDRPRGANVLTF. In nucleotides, the CDR3 is TGTGCCAGCAGCCAAGATAGGCCCCGGGGGGCCAACGTCCTGACTTTC.

The chain recombines TRBV11-2 with TRBJ2-7; tentatively, D is TRBD1 or TRBD2 (5 bases each). The germline V gene has CDR1 SGHAT and CDR2 FQNNGV. V lost 5 bases and J 1 base, leaving 15 bases between the germline ends. CDR3 length equals 15 residues. CDR3 nucleotides: TGTGCCAGCAGCCCCTCGGGGCCGGATTCCTACGAGCAGTACTTC. It translates to CASSPSGPDSYEQYF.

This clonotype was recorded a few times. The J gene is TRBJ2-7, the V gene TRBV20-1; 7 bases fit TRBD1. This CDR3 contains 16 residues. Trimming cost V 3 bases and J 3 bases; bases outside gene matches: 14. Germline lookup yields CDR1 DFQATT and CDR2 SNEGSKA (reference sequence). CDR3 nucleotides: TGCAGTGCTAGCCTATGGACAGGTCCGGATCACTACGAGCAGTACTTC. As protein: CSASLWTGPDHYEQYF.

Ten or more counts support this clonotype. The rearrangement joins TRBV28 to TRBJ1-5; TRBD1 is a possible D gene (6 bases). Germline V gene sequence: CDR1 MDHEN, CDR2 SYDVKM. With 6 bases removed from V and 7 bases from J, the gap between germline ends came to 19 bases. The length of the CDR3 is 15 residues. CDR3 coding DNA: TGTGCCAGCAGCCGGGACTACAGGGCCGACCAGCCCCAGCATTTT. Residues: CASSRDYRADQPQHF.

This clonotype was recorded many times. This chain's CDR3 is CASSDLQGSWTDTQYF. Here the CDR3 DNA reads TGTGCCAGCAGCGACCTTCAGGGGTCATGGACAGATACGCAGTATTTT. The chain carries TRBV12-3 or TRBV12-4 and TRBJ2-3, with D maybe TRBD1 (6 bases). This CDR3 spans 16 amino acids. Trimming took off 6 bases at V and 3 bases at J, with 19 bases between the two ends.